The present entry profiles one T cell receptor (beta chain) with its context. The data are from a study of blood T cell repertoires in COVID-19. Sequenced by immunoSEQ multiplex PCR; TCRdb stores in-frame clones only, minus some. The sample records some 320,000 clones, 90% being singletons. This sequence was found in a woman between 25 and 40 years old who had been exposed to COVID-19. The sequencing input was PBMCs or T cells enriched from blood (not recorded which).

The CDR3 DNA follows: TGCAGCGGCGAGAGAGAAGATACGCAGTATTTT. It specifies CSGEREDTQYF. V is TRBV29-1 and J is TRBJ2-3; no reliable D call. There are 11 residues in the CDR3. V gave up 7 bases and J gave up 5 bases, with 10 bases separating them. CDR1 and CDR2 (germline): SQVTM, ANQGSEA.